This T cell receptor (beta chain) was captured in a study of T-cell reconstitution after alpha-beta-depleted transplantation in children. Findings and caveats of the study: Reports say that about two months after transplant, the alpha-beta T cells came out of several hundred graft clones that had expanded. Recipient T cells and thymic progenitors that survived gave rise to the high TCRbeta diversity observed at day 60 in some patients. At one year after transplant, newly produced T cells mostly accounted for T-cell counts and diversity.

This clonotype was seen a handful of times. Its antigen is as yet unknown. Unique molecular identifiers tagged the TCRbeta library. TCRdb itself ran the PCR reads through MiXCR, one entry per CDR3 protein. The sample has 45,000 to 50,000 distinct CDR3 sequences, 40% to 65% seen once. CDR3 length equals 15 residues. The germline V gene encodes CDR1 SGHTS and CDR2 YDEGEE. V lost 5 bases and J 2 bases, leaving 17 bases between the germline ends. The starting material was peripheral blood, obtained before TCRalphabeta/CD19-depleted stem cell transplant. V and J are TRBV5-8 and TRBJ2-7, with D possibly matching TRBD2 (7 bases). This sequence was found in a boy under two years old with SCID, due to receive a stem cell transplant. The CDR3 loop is CASRIPGGHTYEQYF. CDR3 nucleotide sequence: TGTGCCAGCAGAATACCGGGGGGCCATACCTACGAGCAGTACTTC.